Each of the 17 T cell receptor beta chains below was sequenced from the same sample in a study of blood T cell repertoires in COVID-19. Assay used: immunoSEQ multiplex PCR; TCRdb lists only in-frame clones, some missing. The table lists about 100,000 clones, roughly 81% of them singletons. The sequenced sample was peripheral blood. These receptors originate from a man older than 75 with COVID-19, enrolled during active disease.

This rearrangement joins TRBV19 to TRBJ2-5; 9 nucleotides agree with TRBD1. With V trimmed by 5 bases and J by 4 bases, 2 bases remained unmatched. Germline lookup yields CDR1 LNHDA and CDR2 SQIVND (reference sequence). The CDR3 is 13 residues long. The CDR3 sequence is CASSLGQGETQYF. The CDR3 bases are TGTGCCAGTAGTCTGGGACAGGGAGAGACCCAGTACTTC.

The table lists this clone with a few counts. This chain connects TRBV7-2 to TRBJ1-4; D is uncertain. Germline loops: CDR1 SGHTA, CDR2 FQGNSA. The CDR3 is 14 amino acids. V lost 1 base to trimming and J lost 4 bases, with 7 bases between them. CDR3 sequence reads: CASSLGQINEKLFF. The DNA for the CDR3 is TGTGCCAGCAGCTTAGGCCAGATTAATGAAAAACTGTTTTTT. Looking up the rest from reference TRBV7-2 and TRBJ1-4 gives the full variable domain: GAGVSQSPSNKVTEKGKDVELRCDPISGHTALYWYRQSLGQGLEFLIYFQGNSAPDKSGLPSDRFSAERTGGSVSTLTIQRTQQEDSAVYLCASSLGQINEKLFFGSGTQLSVL.

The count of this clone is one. CDR3: CASGTAINYGYTF. DNA of the CDR3: TGTGCCAGCGGGACAGCAATTAACTATGGCTACACCTTC. The chain combines TRBV10-3 with TRBJ1-2; 7 nucleotides agree with TRBD1. The length of the CDR3 is 13 residues. V lost 10 bases and J lost 1; bases outside the gene matches: 6. Germline V CDR1 and CDR2: ENHRY, SYGVKD.

CDR3 in DNA: TGTGCCACCAGCCCGGGACAGGGTACCGAAGCTTTCTTT. This translates into CATSPGQGTEAFF. V is TRBV24-1 and J is TRBJ1-1; TRBD1 matches at 9 bases. V lost 7 bases, J lost 8 bases, and 7 bases stayed unmatched. The CDR3 totals 13 residues. Germline V gene data show CDR1 as KGHDR and CDR2 as SFDVKD.

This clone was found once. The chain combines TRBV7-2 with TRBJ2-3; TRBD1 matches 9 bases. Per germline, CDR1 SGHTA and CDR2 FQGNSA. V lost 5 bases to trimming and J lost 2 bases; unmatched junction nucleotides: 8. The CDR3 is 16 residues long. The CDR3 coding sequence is TGTGCCAGCAGCCCGAAGACAGGGGGTGCCACAGATACGCAGTATTTT. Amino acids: CASSPKTGGATDTQYF.

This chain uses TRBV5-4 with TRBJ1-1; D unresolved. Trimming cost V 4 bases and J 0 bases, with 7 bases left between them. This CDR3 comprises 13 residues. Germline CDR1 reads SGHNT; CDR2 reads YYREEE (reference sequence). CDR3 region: CASSREVNTEAFF. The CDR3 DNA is TGTGCCAGCAGCCGGGAGGTGAACACTGAAGCTTTCTTT.

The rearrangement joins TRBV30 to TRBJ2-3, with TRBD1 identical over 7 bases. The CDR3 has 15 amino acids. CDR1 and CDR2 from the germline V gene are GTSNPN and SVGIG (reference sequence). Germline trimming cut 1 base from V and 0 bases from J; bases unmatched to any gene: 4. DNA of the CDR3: TGTGCCTGGAGTGCCACAGGGGTTAGCACAGATACGCAGTATTTT. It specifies CAWSATGVSTDTQYF.

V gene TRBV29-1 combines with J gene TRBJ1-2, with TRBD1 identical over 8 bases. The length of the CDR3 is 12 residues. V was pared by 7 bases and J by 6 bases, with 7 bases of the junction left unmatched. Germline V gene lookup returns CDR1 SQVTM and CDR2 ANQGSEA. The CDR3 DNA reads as TGCAGCGCCGACAGGGGATCTAATGGCTACACCTTC. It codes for CSADRGSNGYTF.

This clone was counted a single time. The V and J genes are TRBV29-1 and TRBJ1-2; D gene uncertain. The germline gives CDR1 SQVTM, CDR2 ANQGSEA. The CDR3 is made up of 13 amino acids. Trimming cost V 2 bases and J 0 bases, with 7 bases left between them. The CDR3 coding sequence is TGCAGCGTTGAAAGCGGATCTAACTATGGCTACACCTTC. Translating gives CSVESGSNYGYTF.

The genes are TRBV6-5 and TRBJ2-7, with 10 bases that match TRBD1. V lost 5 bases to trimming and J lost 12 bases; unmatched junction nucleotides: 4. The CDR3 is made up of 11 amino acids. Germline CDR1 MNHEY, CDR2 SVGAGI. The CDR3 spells CASSPGQGRYF. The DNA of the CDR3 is TGTGCCAGCAGTCCGGGACAGGGGCGGTACTTC.

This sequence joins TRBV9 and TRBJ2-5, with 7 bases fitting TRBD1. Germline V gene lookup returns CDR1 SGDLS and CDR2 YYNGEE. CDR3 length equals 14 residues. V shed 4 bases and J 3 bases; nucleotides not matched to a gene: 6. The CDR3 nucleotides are TGTGCCAGCAGCACGGGACAGAGCAAAGAGACCCAGTACTTC. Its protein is CASSTGQSKETQYF.

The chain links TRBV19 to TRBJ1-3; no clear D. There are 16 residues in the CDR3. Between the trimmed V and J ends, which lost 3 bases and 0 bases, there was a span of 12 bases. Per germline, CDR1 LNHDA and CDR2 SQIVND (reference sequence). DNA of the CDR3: TGTGCCAGTAGTATTTCCCCCCGGGGCTCTGGAAACACCATATATTTT. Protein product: CASSISPRGSGNTIYF.

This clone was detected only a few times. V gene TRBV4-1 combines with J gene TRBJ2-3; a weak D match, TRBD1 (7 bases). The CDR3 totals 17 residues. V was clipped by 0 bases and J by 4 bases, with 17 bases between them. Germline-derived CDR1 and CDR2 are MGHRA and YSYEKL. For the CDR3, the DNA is TGCGCCAGCAGCCAAGATGGAGGGGGCGGAGGGGCAGATACGCAGTATTTT. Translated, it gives CASSQDGGGGGADTQYF.

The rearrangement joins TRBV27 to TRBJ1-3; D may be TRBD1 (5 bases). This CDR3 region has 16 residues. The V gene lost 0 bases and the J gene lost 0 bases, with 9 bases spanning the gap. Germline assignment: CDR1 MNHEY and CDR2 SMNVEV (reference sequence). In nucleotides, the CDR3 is TGTGCCAGCAGTTTATCCGGGGGGTTCTCTGGAAACACCATATATTTT. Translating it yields CASSLSGGFSGNTIYF.

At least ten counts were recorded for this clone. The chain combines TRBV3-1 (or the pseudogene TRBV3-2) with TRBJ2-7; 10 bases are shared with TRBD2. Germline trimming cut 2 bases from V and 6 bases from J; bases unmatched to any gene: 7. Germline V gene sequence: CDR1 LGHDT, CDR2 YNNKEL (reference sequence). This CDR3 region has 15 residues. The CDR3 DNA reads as TGTGCCAGCAGCCAAACGCTAGCGGGAGTAAGCGAGCAGTACTTC. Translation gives CASSQTLAGVSEQYF.

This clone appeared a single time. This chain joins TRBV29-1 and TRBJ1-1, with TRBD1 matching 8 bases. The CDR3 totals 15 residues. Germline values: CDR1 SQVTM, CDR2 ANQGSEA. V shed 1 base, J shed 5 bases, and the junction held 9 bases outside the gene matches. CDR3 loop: CSVEGFYQGATEAFF. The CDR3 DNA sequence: TGCAGCGTTGAAGGATTTTATCAGGGGGCGACTGAAGCTTTCTTT.

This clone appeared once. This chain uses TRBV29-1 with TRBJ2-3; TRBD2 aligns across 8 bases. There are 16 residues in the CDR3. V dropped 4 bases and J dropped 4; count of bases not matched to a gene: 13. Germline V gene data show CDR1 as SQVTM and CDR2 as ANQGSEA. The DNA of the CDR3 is TGCAGCGTTGTAGGTCTAGCGGGTTCCGACCCAGATACGCAGTATTTT. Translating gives CSVVGLAGSDPDTQYF.